One sample yielded the 7 T cell receptor beta chains listed below, sequenced in a study of OX40 agonist ivuxolimab in advanced cancers. Assay used: immunoSEQ multiplex PCR; TCRdb lists only in-frame clones, some missing. The sample holds around 140,000 clones, 90% seen once. Sequences were derived from CD4+ or CD8+ T cells sorted from blood, sampled in a trial of the OX40 agonist ivuxolimab. These receptors came from an adult with an advanced solid tumor such as melanoma, head and neck, liver or kidney cancer.

The rearrangement uses TRBV5-4 and TRBJ2-5; no definite D call. The CDR3 loop spans 13 amino acids. Germline-derived CDR1 and CDR2 are SGHNT and YYREEE (reference sequence). The V end lost 1 base, the J end lost 5 bases, and 9 bases lay between the germline ends. CDR3: CASSLNTVETQYF. The CDR3 DNA sequence: TGTGCCAGCAGCTTGAATACAGTGGAGACCCAGTACTTC.

The V call is TRBV21-1, the J call TRBJ2-4. TRBV21-1 is given as a pseudogene. The CDR3 has 15 amino acids. CDR3 residues: CASSTVHGFKNIQYF. DNA for the CDR3: TGTGCCAGCAGCACCGTTCATGGGTTCAAAAACATTCAGTACTTC.

The sample holds a few counts of this clone. The rearrangement links TRBV19 to TRBJ1-1; D gene ambiguous. CDR1 is LNHDA and CDR2 is SQIVND in the germline V gene (reference sequence). V lost 7 bases, J lost 4 bases, and 13 bases lay in between. The CDR3 contains 13 residues. The DNA for the CDR3 is TGTGCCAGTACATTCAGTGGTCGCACTGAAGCTTTCTTT. Translation gives CASTFSGRTEAFF.

This chain connects TRBV9 to TRBJ1-6; D uncertain. The CDR3 consists of 13 residues. Germline V gene lookup returns CDR1 SGDLS and CDR2 YYNGEE. Trimming stripped 0 bases from V and 7 bases from J, with 5 bases between. CDR3 in amino acids: CASSVGGNSPLHF. CDR3 bases: TGTGCCAGCAGCGTAGGAGGGAATTCACCCCTCCACTTT.

The rearrangement joins TRBV11-2 to TRBJ1-1; D unclear. The CDR3 loop spans 14 amino acids. Germline CDR1 SGHAT, CDR2 FQNNGV. V was shortened by 1 base and J by 0 bases, with 6 bases between the two germline ends. CDR3 amino acids: CASSLAAVNTEAFF. CDR3 coding DNA: TGTGCCAGCAGCTTAGCTGCGGTGAACACTGAAGCTTTCTTT. The full variable domain, with the rest looked up from reference TRBV11-2 and TRBJ1-1, is EAGVAQSPRYKIIEKRQSVAFWCNPISGHATLYWYQQILGQGPKLLIQFQNNGVVDDSQLPKDRFSAERLKGVDSTLKIQPAKLEDSAVYLCASSLAAVNTEAFFGQGTRLTVV.

J is TRBJ2-3 and V is TRBV7-2, with TRBD2 matching 9 bases. The CDR3 has 15 residues. V shed 5 bases, J shed 1 base, and the junction held 4 bases outside the gene matches. The V gene's germline CDR1 is SGHTA and CDR2 FQGNSA. CDR3 DNA sequence: TGTGCCAGCAGCGAACGACTAGCGGGCACAGATACGCAGTATTTT. This sequence encodes CASSERLAGTDTQYF.

This clone was found once. The chain is built from TRBV7-3 and TRBJ2-1, with TRBD2 identical over 9 bases. CDR1 is SGHTA and CDR2 is FQGTGA in the germline V gene. CDR3 size: 13 residues. The V segment lost 3 bases and the J segment 13 bases; nucleotides outside the gene matches: 7. The CDR3 DNA is TGTGCCAGCAGCTTGACCGCGGGAGGGCAACAGTTCTTC. Its protein is CASSLTAGGQQFF.